The sequence of this T cell receptor (beta chain) was determined in a study of blood T cell repertoires in COVID-19. About the research overall: Acute and convalescent COVID-19 specimens originated in the United States, Italy and Spain.

After removal of 4 bases from V and 3 bases from J, the junction contained 11 bases not matched to a gene. Germline CDR1 reads SEHNR; CDR2 reads FQNEAQ (reference sequence). The CDR3 covers 17 residues. In the authors' methods: From reference gene primer amplification, estimates of nucleated cell counts were derived. Libraries were prepared by immunoSEQ multiplex PCR; TCRdb keeps only in-frame clonotypes and omits some of them. The V and J calls and clone size are taken from that table; D and trimming were inferred from the DNA. The table records about 140,000 clones, 82% of them present only once. This clone was seen once.

The clonotype originates from a woman aged 80 or over with acute or convalescent COVID-19. Material for sequencing was peripheral blood. V is TRBV7-9 and J is TRBJ2-3, with 9 bases matching TRBD1. Here the CDR3 reads CASSSSWTGDLTDTQYF. CDR3 bases: TGTGCCAGCAGCTCCTCCTGGACAGGGGACTTAACAGATACGCAGTATTTT.